This T cell receptor beta chain was recorded in a study of early T cells in non-severe SARS-CoV-2 infection. TCRdb fed the 5' RACE reads into MiXCR, producing one record per CDR3 protein. This table holds roughly 52,000 distinct CDR3 sequences, under 7.5% found once. The CDR3 is made up of 11 amino acids. With 7 bases removed from V and 7 bases from J, the gap between germline ends came to 11 bases. Germline V gene data show CDR1 as MNHEY and CDR2 as SVGEGT. Sequencing used whole blood, obtained at baseline. This chain uses TRBV6-2 or TRBV6-3 with TRBJ2-7, with D uncertain. This sequence originates from an adult who was a healthcare worker with PCR-confirmed SARS-CoV-2 infection or an uninfected control (not recorded which). CDR3: CASTDNAEQYF. The CDR3 nucleotides are TGTGCCAGCACTGACAATGCGGAGCAGTACTTC.